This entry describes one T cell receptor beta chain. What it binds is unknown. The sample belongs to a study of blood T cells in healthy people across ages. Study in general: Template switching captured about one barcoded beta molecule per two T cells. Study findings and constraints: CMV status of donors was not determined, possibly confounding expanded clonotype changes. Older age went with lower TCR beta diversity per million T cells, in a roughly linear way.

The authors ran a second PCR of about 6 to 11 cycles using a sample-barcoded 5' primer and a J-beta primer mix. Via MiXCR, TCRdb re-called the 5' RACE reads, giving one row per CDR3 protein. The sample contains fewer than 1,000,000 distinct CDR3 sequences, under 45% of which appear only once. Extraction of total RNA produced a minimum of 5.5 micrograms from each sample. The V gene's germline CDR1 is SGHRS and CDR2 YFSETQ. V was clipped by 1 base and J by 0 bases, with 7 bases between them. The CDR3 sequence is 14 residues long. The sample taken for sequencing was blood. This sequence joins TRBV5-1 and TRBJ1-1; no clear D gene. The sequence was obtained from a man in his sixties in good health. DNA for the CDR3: TGCGCCAGCAGCTTGTTTCACATGAACACTGAAGCTTTCTTT. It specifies CASSLFHMNTEAFF. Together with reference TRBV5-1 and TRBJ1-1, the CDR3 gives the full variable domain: KAGVTQTPRYLIKTRGQQVTLSCSPISGHRSVSWYQQTPGQGLQFLFEYFSETQRNKGNFPGRFSGRQFSNSRSEMNVSTLELGDSALYLCASSLFHMNTEAFFGQGTRLTVV.